Sequencing of this T cell receptor beta chain was carried out in a study of blood T cell repertoires in COVID-19. The CDR3 contains 17 residues. In germline, CDR1 is SEHNR, CDR2 FQNEAQ (reference sequence). V shed 2 bases, J shed 1 base, and the junction held 10 bases outside the gene matches. Sequencing was performed with immunoSEQ multiplex PCR; in TCRdb, only in-frame clones are kept and a portion is missing. The sample consists of about 220,000 clones, 80% to 85% of them appearing once. This clonotype originated in a woman between 35 and 50 years old who had recovered from COVID-19. The chain combines TRBV7-9 with TRBJ2-7, with 8 bases aligning to TRBD1. The sample consisted of PBMCs or T cells enriched from blood (not recorded which). The CDR3 DNA is TGTGCCAGCAGCTTATCCCAAATACAGGGGGTTTCCTACGAGCAGTACTTC. As protein: CASSLSQIQGVSYEQYF. Full variable domain (outside the CDR3, taken from reference TRBV7-9 and TRBJ2-7): DTGVSQNPRHKITKRGQNVTFRCDPISEHNRLYWYRQTLGQGPEFLTYFQNEAQLEKSRLLSDRFSAERPKGSFSTLEIQRTEQGDSAMYLCASSLSQIQGVSYEQYFGPGTRLTVT.